These 7 T cell receptor beta chains originate from one sample sequenced in a study of T cells after yellow fever vaccination. TCRdb redid the calling of the 5' RACE reads with MiXCR, one entry per CDR3 protein. The repertoire holds approximately 120,000 distinct CDR3 sequences, with 7.4% as singletons. This sample comprised CD4+ T cells sorted from PBMCs, obtained 10 to 11 days after the first yellow fever vaccination. These receptors originate from a man younger than 30 who received the YFV17D yellow fever vaccine.

This clonotype appeared many times. The rearrangement uses TRBV20-1 and TRBJ2-1; TRBD2 matches at 11 bases. This CDR3 region has 15 residues. Trimming took 5 bases from V and 6 from J; bases not matched to a gene: 9. CDR1 and CDR2 from the germline V gene are DFQATT and SNEGSKA (reference sequence). This CDR3 reads CSARRALAGVNEQFF. CDR3 DNA sequence: TGCAGTGCTCGCCGTGCACTAGCGGGAGTCAATGAGCAGTTCTTC.

This clonotype was seen at least ten times. The chain carries TRBV5-1 and TRBJ1-1; tentative D call: TRBD1 (5 bases). From germline, CDR1 is SGHRS and CDR2 YFSETQ. V lost 4 bases and J lost 0, with 13 bases in between. This CDR3 region has 15 residues. CDR3: CASSPTRVVNTEAFF. DNA for the CDR3: TGCGCCAGCAGCCCCACCAGGGTTGTGAACACTGAAGCTTTCTTT. Full variable domain (missing parts from reference TRBV5-1 and TRBJ1-1): KAGVTQTPRYLIKTRGQQVTLSCSPISGHRSVSWYQQTPGQGLQFLFEYFSETQRNKGNFPGRFSGRQFSNSRSEMNVSTLELGDSALYLCASSPTRVVNTEAFFGQGTRLTVV.

The sample holds many counts of this clonotype. This sequence joins TRBV6-5 and TRBJ2-5; D might be TRBD2 (5 bases). Germline assignment: CDR1 MNHEY and CDR2 SVGAGI. The CDR3 totals 15 residues. With 0 bases removed from V and 7 bases from J, the gap between germline ends came to 15 bases. The CDR3 DNA follows: TGTGCCAGCAGTTACTCGGCCGGTACCGCGGGGACCCAGTACTTC. It codes for CASSYSAGTAGTQYF.

Comments on this clonotype: With a much larger clone just one base away, this may be a read error. The rearrangement links TRBV6-2 or TRBV6-3 to TRBJ1-2; D gene uncertain. Germline CDR1 and CDR2: MNHEY and SVGEGT. The CDR3 is 15 amino acids. Deletions cut 2 bases from V and 1 base from J, with 11 bases between. This CDR3 is CASSYRARGNYGYTF. The CDR3 DNA reads TGTGCCAGCAGTTACCGGGCACGGGGTAACTATGGCTACACCTTC.

The chain carries TRBV28 and TRBJ2-1, with 9 bases lining up with TRBD2. This CDR3 comprises 18 residues. J was trimmed by 2 bases and V by 6 bases; bases with no gene match: 14. Germline CDR1 MDHEN, CDR2 SYDVKM. The CDR3 is CASSPPSGGGGAYNEQFF. Here the CDR3 DNA reads TGTGCCAGCAGCCCCCCGTCGGGTGGCGGGGGGGCCTACAATGAGCAGTTCTTC.

Of note for this clonotype: A much larger clone is a single base away; this may be a read error. The chain combines TRBV2 with TRBJ1-5; the D is unclear. Germline-derived CDR1 and CDR2 are SNHLY and FYNNEI. The CDR3 spans 13 residues. V was shortened by 5 bases and J by 5 bases, with 10 bases between the two germline ends. The CDR3 is CASSPLEHQPQHF. In DNA form, the CDR3 reads TGTGCCAGCAGTCCCCTTGAGCATCAGCCCCAGCATTTT.

This clonotype was observed many times. The chain is built from TRBV4-1 and TRBJ1-5; D not resolved. Germline V gene lookup returns CDR1 MGHRA and CDR2 YSYEKL. CDR3 length: 15 amino acids. V lost 4 bases and J 5 bases, leaving 15 bases between the germline ends. The CDR3 DNA is TGCGCCAGCAGCCGTAACAATCAGAAAGATCAGCCCCAGCATTTT. Protein product: CASSRNNQKDQPQHF.